The sequence of this T cell receptor (beta chain) was determined in a study of T cell responses to AZD1222 COVID-19 vaccine. CDR1 SGHTA and CDR2 FQGNSA come from the germline V gene. V lost 0 bases, J lost 5 bases, and 16 bases lay in between. CDR3 size: 16 residues. Assay: immunoSEQ multiplex PCR; the TCRdb copy retains only in-frame clones and omits some. The sample shows fewer than 130,000 clones, over 85% of them seen only once. Sequences were derived from peripheral blood, sampled 28 days after the second AZD1222 dose. This chain uses TRBV7-2 with TRBJ2-5, with a possible D match to TRBD2 (7 bases). The origin of this receptor is an adult who received the AZD1222 COVID-19 vaccine. The CDR3 protein is CASSLAQRGAWETQYF. The CDR3 DNA reads as TGTGCCAGCAGCTTAGCTCAACGGGGGGCCTGGGAGACCCAGTACTTC.